This TCR beta chain was captured in a study of blood T cell repertoires in COVID-19. The assay was immunoSEQ multiplex PCR, and TCRdb's table has in-frame clones only and misses some. The repertoire holds roughly 190,000 clones, around 80% seen once, with 2.9% in the top ten. CDR3 length: 15 residues. Losses at the gene ends were 4 bases for V and 6 bases for J; bases not matched to a gene: 8. Germline V lookup: CDR1 LNHNV, CDR2 YYDKDF (reference sequence). The specimen was peripheral blood. The genes are TRBV15 and TRBJ2-2, with 7 bases that match TRBD1. The source of this sequence is a man aged 50-60 years with active or convalescent COVID-19. This chain's CDR3 is CATSTLDREAGELFF. Here the CDR3 DNA reads TGTGCCACCAGCACTCTTGACAGGGAAGCCGGGGAGCTGTTTTTT. Looking up the rest from reference TRBV15 and TRBJ2-2 gives the full variable domain: DAMVIQNPRYQVTQFGKPVTLSCSQTLNHNVMYWYQQKSSQAPKLLFHYYDKDFNNEADTPDNFQSRRPNTSFCFLDIRSPGLGDTAMYLCATSTLDREAGELFFGEGSRLTVL.